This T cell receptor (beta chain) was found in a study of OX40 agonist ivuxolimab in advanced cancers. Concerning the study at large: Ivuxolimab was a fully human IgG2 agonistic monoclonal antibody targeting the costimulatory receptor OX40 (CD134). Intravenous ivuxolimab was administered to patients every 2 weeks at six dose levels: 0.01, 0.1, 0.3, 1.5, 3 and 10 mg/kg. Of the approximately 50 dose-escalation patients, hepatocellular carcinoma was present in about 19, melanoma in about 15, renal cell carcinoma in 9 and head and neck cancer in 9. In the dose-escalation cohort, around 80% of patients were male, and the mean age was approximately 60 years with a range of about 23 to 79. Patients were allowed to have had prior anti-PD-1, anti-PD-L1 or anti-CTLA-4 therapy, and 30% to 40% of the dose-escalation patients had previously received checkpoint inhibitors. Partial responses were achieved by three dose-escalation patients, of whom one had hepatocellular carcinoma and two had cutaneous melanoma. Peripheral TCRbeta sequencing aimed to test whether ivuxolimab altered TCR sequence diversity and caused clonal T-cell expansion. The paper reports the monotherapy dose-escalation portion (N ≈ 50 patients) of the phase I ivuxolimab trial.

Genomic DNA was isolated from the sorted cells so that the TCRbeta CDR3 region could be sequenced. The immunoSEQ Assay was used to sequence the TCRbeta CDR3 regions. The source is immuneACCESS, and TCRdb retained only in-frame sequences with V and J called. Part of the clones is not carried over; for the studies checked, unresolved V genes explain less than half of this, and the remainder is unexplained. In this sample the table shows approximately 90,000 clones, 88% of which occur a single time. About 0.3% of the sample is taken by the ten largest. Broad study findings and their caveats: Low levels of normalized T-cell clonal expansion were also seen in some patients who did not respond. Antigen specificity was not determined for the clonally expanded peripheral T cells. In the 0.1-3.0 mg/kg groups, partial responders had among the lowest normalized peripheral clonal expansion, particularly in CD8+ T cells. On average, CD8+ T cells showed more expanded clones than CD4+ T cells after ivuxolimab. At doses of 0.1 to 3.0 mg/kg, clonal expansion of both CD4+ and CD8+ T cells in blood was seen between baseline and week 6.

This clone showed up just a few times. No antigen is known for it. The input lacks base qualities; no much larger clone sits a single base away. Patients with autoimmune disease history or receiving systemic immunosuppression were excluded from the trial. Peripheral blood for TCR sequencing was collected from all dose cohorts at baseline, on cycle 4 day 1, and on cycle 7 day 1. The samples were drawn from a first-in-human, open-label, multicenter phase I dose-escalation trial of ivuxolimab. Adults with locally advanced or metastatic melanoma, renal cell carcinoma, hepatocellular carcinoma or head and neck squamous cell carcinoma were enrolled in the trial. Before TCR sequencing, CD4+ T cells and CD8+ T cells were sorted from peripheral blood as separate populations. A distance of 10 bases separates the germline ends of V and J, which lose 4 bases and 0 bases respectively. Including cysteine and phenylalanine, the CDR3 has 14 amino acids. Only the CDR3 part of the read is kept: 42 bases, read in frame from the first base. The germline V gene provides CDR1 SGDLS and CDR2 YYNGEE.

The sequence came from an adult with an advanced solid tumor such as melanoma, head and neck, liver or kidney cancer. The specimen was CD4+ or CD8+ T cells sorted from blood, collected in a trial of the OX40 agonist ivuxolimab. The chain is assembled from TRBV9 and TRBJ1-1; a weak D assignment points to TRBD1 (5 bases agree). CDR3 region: CASSSMGVNTEAFF. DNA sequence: TGTGCCAGCAGCTCAATGGGGGTGAACACTGAAGCTTTCTTT.